This paragraph covers one T cell receptor beta chain sequence. Its antigen is currently unknown. Germline CDR1 and CDR2: SGHNT and YENEEA. Trimming took 4 bases from V and 5 from J; bases not matched to a gene: 5. The CDR3 sequence is 14 residues long. This sample was taken from a study of T cells in localized non-small cell lung cancer. Study conclusions and caveats: Sequencing covered just one tumor region, so heterogeneity cannot be ruled out. Longer survival (overall) was linked to higher T cell density in blood. Uninvolved nearby lung showed the greatest T cell clonality, exceeding that found in tumor. Across samples, adjacent lung featured a median roughly 50 of the top 100 tumor clones.

Assay: immunoSEQ multiplex PCR; the TCRdb copy retains only in-frame clones and omits some. The sample has around 2,100 clones, roughly 24% seen once; the top ten hold about 9.3%. The chain is built from TRBV11-3 and TRBJ1-1, with TRBD1 matching 9 bases. The clonotype originates from an older female donor with stage II lung adenocarcinoma. The sample here was lung tumor tissue, taken before any cancer treatment. The CDR3 spells CASSSGGTGTEAFF. The DNA for the CDR3 is TGTGCCAGCAGCTCGGGAGGGACAGGGACTGAAGCTTTCTTT.